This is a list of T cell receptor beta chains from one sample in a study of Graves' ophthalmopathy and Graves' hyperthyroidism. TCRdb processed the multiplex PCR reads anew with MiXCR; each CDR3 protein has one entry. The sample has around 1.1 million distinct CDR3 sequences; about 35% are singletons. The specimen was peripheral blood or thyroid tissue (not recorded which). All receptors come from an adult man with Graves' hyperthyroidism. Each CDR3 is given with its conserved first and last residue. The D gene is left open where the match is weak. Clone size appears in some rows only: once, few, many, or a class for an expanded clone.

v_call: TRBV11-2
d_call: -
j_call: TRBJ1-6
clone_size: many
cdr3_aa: CASSDQQGLETPLHF
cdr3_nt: TGTGCCAGCAGCGACCAGCAGGGGTTGGAGACACCCCTCCACTTT

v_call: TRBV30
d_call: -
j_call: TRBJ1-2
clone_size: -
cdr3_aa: CAWSDGPHGYTF
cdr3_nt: TGTGCCTGGAGTGACGGGCCCCATGGCTACACCTTC

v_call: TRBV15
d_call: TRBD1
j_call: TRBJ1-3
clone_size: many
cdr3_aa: CATSRDDRVIGNTIYF
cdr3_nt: TGTGCCACCAGCAGAGATGACAGGGTCATTGGAAACACCATATATTTT

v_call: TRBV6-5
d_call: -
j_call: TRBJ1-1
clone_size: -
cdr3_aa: CASSYSSNSLNTEAFF
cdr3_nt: TGTGCCAGCAGTTACTCATCGAACAGTTTGAACACTGAAGCTTTCTTT

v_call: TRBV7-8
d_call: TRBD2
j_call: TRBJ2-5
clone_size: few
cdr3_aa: CASSPTSGSYWETQYF
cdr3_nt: TGTGCCAGCAGTCCGACTAGCGGGAGTTATTGGGAGACCCAGTACTTC

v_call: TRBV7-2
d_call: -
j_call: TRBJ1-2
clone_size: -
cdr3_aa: CASSARDSRYGYTF
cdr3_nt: TGTGCCAGCAGCGCCCGGGACTCACGCTATGGCTACACCTTC

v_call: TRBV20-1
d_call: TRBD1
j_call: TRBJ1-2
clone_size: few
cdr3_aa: CSCPLRGEQGQRGYTF
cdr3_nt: TGCAGTTGCCCCTTACGGGGAGAACAGGGGCAGCGTGGCTACACCTTC

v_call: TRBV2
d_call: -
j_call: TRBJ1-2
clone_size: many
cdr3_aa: CASSEQTGRNGYTF
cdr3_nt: TGTGCCAGCAGTGAACAAACAGGGAGGAATGGCTACACCTTC

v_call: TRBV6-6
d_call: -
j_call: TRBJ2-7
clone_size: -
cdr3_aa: CASSFKISSYEQYF
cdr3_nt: TGTGCCAGCAGTTTCAAGATTAGCTCCTACGAGCAGTACTTC

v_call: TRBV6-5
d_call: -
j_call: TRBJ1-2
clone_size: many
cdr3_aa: CASSYGGTIIDYTF
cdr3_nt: TGTGCCAGCAGTTACGGCGGGACGATAATCGACTACACCTTC

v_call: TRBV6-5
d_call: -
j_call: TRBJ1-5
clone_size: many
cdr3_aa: CASSYDGGQPQHF
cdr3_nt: TGTGCCAGCAGTTACGACGGAGGGCAGCCCCAGCATTTT

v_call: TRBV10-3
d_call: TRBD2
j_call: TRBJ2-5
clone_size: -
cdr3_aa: CASSNSLAGGFNGETQYF
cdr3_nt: TGTGCCAGCAGTAACTCCCTAGCGGGGGGGTTTAATGGGGAGACCCAGTACTTC

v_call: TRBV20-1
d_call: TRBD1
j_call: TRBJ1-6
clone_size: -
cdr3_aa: CSDRTGRSYNSPLHF
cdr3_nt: TGCAGCGACAGGACAGGACGCTCCTATAATTCACCCCTCCACTTT

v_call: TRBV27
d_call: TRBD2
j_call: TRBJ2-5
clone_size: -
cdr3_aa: CASSPGLAGGAQKETQYF
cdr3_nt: TGTGCCAGCAGTCCGGGACTAGCGGGAGGGGCCCAGAAGGAGACCCAGTACTTC

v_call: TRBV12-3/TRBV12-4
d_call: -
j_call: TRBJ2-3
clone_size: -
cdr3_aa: CASRLRVASTDTQYF
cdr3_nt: TGTGCCAGCAGGTTGAGAGTAGCTAGCACAGATACGCAGTATTTT

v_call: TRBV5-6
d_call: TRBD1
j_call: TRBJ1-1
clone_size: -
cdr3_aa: CASSWGDSQNTEAFF
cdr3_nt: TGTGCCAGCAGCTGGGGGGACAGCCAGAACACTGAAGCTTTCTTT

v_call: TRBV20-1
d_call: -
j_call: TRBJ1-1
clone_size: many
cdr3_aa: CSARGSHFPNTEAFF
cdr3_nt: TGCAGTGCTAGAGGTTCCCATTTCCCGAACACTGAAGCTTTCTTT

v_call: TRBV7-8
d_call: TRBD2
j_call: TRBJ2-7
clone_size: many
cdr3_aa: CASSSGLASSYEQYF
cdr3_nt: TGTGCCAGCAGCTCGGGACTAGCTTCCTCCTACGAGCAGTACTTC

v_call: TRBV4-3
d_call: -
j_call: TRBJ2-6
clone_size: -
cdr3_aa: CASSQVENTGRRISGANVLTF
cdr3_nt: TGCGCCAGCAGCCAAGTAGAAAACACGGGACGGCGTATTTCTGGGGCCAACGTCCTGACTTTC

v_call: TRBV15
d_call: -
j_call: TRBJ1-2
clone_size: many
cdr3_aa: CATSRVDGTNYGYTF
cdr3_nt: TGTGCCACCAGCAGAGTAGACGGAACTAACTATGGCTACACCTTC

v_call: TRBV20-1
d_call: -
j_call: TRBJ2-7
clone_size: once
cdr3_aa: CSARDSQGSGAYEQYF
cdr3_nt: TGCAGTGCTAGGGACTCACAGGGTTCGGGGGCCTACGAGCAGTACTTC

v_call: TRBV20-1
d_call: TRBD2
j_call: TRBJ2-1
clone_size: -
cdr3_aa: CSARGPGLAGSRFF
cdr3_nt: TGCAGTGCTAGAGGTCCGGGACTAGCGGGATCGAGGTTCTTC

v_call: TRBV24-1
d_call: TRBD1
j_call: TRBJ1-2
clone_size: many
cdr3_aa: CATSDISGTGDGYTF
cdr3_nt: TGTGCCACCAGTGATATTTCCGGGACAGGTGACGGCTACACCTTC

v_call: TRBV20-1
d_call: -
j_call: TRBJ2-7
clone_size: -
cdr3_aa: CSARDWDSTYEQYF
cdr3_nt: TGCAGTGCTAGAGATTGGGACTCTACCTACGAGCAGTACTTC

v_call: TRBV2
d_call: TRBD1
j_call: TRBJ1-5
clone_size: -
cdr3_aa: CASSFDRVRAGEPQHF
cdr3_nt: TGTGCCAGCAGTTTCGACAGGGTCCGGGCCGGGGAGCCCCAGCATTTT

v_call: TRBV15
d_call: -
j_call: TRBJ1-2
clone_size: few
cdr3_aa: CATSRGGGAGYTF
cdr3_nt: TGTGCCACCAGCAGAGGAGGGGGGGCTGGCTACACCTTC

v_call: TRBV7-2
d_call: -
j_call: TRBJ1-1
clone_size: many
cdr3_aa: CASSDGPGRAFF
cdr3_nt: TGTGCCAGCAGCGACGGGCCCGGGAGGGCTTTCTTT

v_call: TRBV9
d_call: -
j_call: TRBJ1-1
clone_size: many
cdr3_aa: CASSVGSGGGAMNTEAFF
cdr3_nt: TGTGCCAGCAGCGTAGGATCGGGCGGTGGGGCCATGAACACTGAAGCTTTCTTT

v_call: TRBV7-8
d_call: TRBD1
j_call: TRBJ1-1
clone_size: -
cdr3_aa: CASSLARTGVGTEAFF
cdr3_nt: TGTGCCAGCAGCTTAGCCCGGACAGGGGTTGGAACTGAAGCTTTCTTT

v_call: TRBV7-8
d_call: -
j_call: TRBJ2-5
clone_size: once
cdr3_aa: CASSRSGLPSGETQYF
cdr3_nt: TGTGCCAGCAGCCGTTCCGGCCTCCCAAGTGGAGAGACCCAGTACTTC

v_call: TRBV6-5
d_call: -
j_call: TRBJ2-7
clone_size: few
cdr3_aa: CASSYSFYEDSTYEQYF
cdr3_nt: TGTGCCAGCAGTTACTCGTTCTACGAAGACAGCACCTACGAGCAGTACTTC

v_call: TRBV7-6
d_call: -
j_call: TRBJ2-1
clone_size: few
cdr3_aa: CASSLDGQPYNEQFF
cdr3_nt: TGTGCCAGCAGCTTAGACGGACAGCCCTACAATGAGCAGTTCTTC

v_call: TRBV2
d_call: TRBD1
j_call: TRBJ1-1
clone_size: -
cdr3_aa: CASSAYRGPYTEAFF
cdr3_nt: TGTGCCAGCAGCGCATACAGGGGTCCCTACACTGAAGCTTTCTTT

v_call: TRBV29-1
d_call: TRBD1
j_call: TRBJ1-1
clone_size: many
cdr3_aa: CSVEKGAGLNTEAFF
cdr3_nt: TGCAGCGTTGAGAAGGGGGCAGGGCTGAACACTGAAGCTTTCTTT

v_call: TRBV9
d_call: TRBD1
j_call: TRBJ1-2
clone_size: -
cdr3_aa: CASSVTGGAVNYGYTF
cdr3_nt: TGTGCCAGCAGCGTTACAGGGGGAGCCGTTAACTATGGCTACACCTTC

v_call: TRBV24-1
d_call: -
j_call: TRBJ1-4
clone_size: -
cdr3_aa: CATSDFSGTNEKLFF
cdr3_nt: TGTGCCACCAGTGATTTTAGCGGGACTAATGAAAAACTGTTTTTT

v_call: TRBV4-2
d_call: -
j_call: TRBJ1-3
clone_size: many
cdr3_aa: CASSQDVFGDLAGNTIYF
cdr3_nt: TGTGCCAGCAGCCAAGATGTGTTCGGGGACTTAGCGGGAAACACCATATATTTT

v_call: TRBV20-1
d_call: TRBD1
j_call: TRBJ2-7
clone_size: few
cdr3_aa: CSATTGRGSYEQYF
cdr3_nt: TGCAGTGCGACGACAGGGCGAGGCTCCTACGAGCAGTACTTC

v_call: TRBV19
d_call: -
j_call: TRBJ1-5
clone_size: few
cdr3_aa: CASSIESTVNQPQHF
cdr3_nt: TGTGCCAGTAGTATTGAATCGACAGTCAATCAGCCCCAGCATTTT

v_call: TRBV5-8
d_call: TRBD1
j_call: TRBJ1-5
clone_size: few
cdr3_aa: CASSAGTGPYSNQPQHF
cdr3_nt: TGTGCCAGCAGCGCCGGGACAGGGCCTTATAGCAATCAGCCCCAGCATTTT

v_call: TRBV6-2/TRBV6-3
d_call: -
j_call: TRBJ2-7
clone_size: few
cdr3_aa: CASSQILYYEQYF
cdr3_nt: TGTGCCAGCAGCCAGATCCTCTACTACGAGCAGTACTTC

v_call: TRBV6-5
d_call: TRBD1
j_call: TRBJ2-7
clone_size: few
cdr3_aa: CASSGYRGRSSYEQYF
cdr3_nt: TGTGCCAGCAGTGGGTACAGGGGGAGATCCAGCTACGAGCAGTACTTC

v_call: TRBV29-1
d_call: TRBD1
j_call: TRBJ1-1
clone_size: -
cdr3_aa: CSVAGDRGSGTEAFF
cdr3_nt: TGCAGCGTTGCGGGGGACAGGGGATCGGGCACTGAAGCTTTCTTT

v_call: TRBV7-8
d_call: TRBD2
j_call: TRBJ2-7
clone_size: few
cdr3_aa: CASSNGGGREQYF
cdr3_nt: TGTGCCAGCAGCAACGGGGGGGGACGCGAGCAGTACTTC

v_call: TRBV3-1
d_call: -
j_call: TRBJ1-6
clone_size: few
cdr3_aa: CASSHIRSPLHF
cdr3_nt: TGTGCCAGCAGCCATATCCGTTCACCCCTCCACTTT